Presented here are 14 T cell receptor beta chains from one specimen sequenced in a study of T cell repertoires in cytomegalovirus infection (dated by TCRdb to 2018 to 2020). Sequencing relied on an Illumina HiSeq 1500. TCRdb reanalyzed the raw reads on its own, using fastp at Q25 for trimming and MiXCR for clone calling, and kept in-frame beta chains. Every distinct CDR3 protein forms one entry, paired with its most common genes and DNA. The sample table shows around 440,000 distinct CDR3 sequences, and over 9% are seen once. The ten largest clones take up 10% of the sample. Sequencing was carried out using PBMCs. The source is a human donor in good health (CMV status not recorded). Some clones in this sample may be carry-over from other donors' samples.

This clonotype was observed at least ten times. The J gene is TRBJ2-7, the V gene TRBV2; D may correspond to TRBD1 or TRBD2 (7 bases each). The V end was cut by 8 bases, the J end by 5 bases, with 19 bases between. This CDR3 contains 14 residues. Germline V lookup: CDR1 SNHLY, CDR2 FYNNEI. CDR3 protein: CASAVSGGLNEQYF. The CDR3 region has the DNA TGTGCCAGCGCTGTGTCAGGGGGACTAAACGAGCAGTACTTC.

This clonotype was counted ten times or more. The CDR3 loop is CASSSPLLREADVQQFF. As DNA, the CDR3 is TGTGCCAGCAGTTCTCCTCTATTGCGGGAGGCTGATGTTCAGCAGTTCTTC. This sequence joins TRBV28 and TRBJ2-1, with 8 nucleotides matching TRBD2. Trimming removed 4 bases from V and 11 bases from J; junction bases left unmatched: 19. Per germline, CDR1 MDHEN and CDR2 SYDVKM. The CDR3 is 17 residues long.

This clonotype was recorded a few times. This chain connects TRBV19 to TRBJ2-7, with 9 positions matching TRBD2. CDR3 size: 15 residues. Looked up from germline, CDR1 is LNHDA and CDR2 is SQIVND (reference sequence). V lost 3 bases, J lost 2 bases, and 5 bases stayed unmatched. Here the CDR3 reads CASSIKAGGPYEQYF. The CDR3 DNA reads TGTGCCAGTAGTATCAAAGCGGGAGGTCCCTACGAGCAGTACTTC.

In this sample, this clonotype turned up many times. DNA of the CDR3: TGTGCCAGCAGTAGACTGGACGGGGATACGCAGTATTTT. This gives the protein CASSRLDGDTQYF. The chain carries TRBV6-2 or TRBV6-3 and TRBJ2-3; D remains ambiguous. With 5 bases removed from V and 6 bases from J, the gap between germline ends came to 12 bases. The germline gives CDR1 MNHEY, CDR2 SVGEGT. The CDR3 spans 13 residues.

This clonotype was counted ten times or more. V usage is TRBV28 and J usage is TRBJ1-1, with 8 bases fitting TRBD1. The V and J ends lost 8 bases and 4 bases, in that order; junction bases with no gene match: 3. This CDR3 has 12 amino acids. Germline CDR1 MDHEN, CDR2 SYDVKM. CDR3 sequence (DNA): TGTGCCAGCGGAACAGGGGGCACTGAAGCTTTCTTT. The encoded protein is CASGTGGTEAFF.

The chain couples TRBV29-1 to TRBJ2-5, with TRBD2 matching 8 bases. The V gene end was trimmed by 7 bases and the J gene end by 5 bases; junction bases not matched to a gene: 15. CDR3 length equals 15 residues. Germline V gene lookup returns CDR1 SQVTM and CDR2 ANQGSEA. The CDR3 reads CSAGGGGWGQETQYF. CDR3 bases: TGCAGCGCCGGGGGGGGGGGGTGGGGGCAGGAGACCCAGTACTTC.

This clonotype was recorded at least ten times. The DNA for the CDR3 is TGTGCCAGCAGCTTCGACAGGGGTGGTGGTTCACCCCTCCACTTT. It translates to CASSFDRGGGSPLHF. The V call is TRBV7-2, the J call TRBJ1-6; the match to TRBD1 covers 8 bases. Per the germline V gene, CDR1 is SGHTA and CDR2 is FQGNSA. CDR3 size: 15 residues. J was trimmed by 9 bases and V by 3 bases; bases with no gene match: 7.

This clonotype was observed many times. The genes are TRBV10-3 and TRBJ2-1, with 8 bases lining up with TRBD2. This CDR3 is built from 15 residues. V dropped 3 bases and J dropped 8; count of bases not matched to a gene: 9. CDR1 and CDR2 from the germline V gene are ENHRY and SYGVKD. This chain's CDR3 is CAISDGREGQYEQFF. The CDR3 region has the DNA TGTGCCATCAGTGATGGCCGGGAGGGCCAGTATGAGCAGTTCTTC.

The chain uses TRBV15 and TRBJ2-7; 9 bases are shared with TRBD1. The V and J ends lost 5 bases and 9 bases, in that order; junction bases with no gene match: 11. CDR1 is LNHNV and CDR2 is YYDKDF in the germline V gene (reference sequence). The CDR3 sequence is 14 residues long. The CDR3 loop reads CATSHSPRGQGQYF. For the CDR3, the DNA is TGTGCCACCAGCCACTCCCCCAGGGGACAGGGGCAGTACTTC.

This sequence joins TRBV30 and TRBJ2-6; D remains ambiguous. Trimming removed 3 bases at V and 2 bases at J, with 8 bases between. CDR3 length equals 14 residues. Germline-derived CDR1 and CDR2 are GTSNPN and SVGIG (reference sequence). CDR3 amino acids: CAWSRTPGANVLTF. The DNA for the CDR3 is TGTGCCTGGAGCAGGACCCCTGGGGCCAACGTCCTGACTTTC.

This clonotype was seen repeatedly, ten times or more. The J gene is TRBJ2-7, the V gene TRBV4-1, with TRBD1 identical over 7 bases. This CDR3 region has 14 residues. V dropped 1 base and J dropped 5; count of bases not matched to a gene: 5. Germline V gene sequence: CDR1 MGHRA, CDR2 YSYEKL. CDR3 residues: CASSQVPGTDEQYF. Written as DNA, the CDR3 is TGCGCCAGCAGCCAAGTGCCAGGGACAGACGAGCAGTACTTC.

V gene TRBV5-1 combines with J gene TRBJ2-7; 7 bases are a match to TRBD2. The CDR3 loop spans 14 amino acids. The junction had 5 bases not matched to a gene; V was cut back by 0 bases and J by 5 bases. Germline V gene sequence: CDR1 SGHRS, CDR2 YFSETQ. CDR3 in amino acids: CASSLGSGNDEQYF. The CDR3 DNA reads as TGCGCCAGCAGCTTGGGGAGCGGGAACGACGAGCAGTACTTC.

The chain is built from TRBV9 and TRBJ2-3; 8 bases are shared with TRBD1. CDR3 length equals 14 residues. The germline V gene has CDR1 SGDLS and CDR2 YYNGEE. V trimming: 2 bases; J trimming: 5 bases; junction bases outside the gene matches: 4. The CDR3 nucleotides read TGTGCCAGCAGCGTCGGGACAGGTATAGATACGCAGTATTTT. Protein sequence: CASSVGTGIDTQYF.

In this sample, this clonotype turned up many times. The chain has TRBV11-3 and TRBJ2-1, with D perhaps TRBD2 (5 bases). In germline, CDR1 is SGHNT, CDR2 YENEEA. This CDR3 contains 14 residues. The V end was cut by 5 bases, the J end by 4 bases, with 12 bases between. CDR3 protein: CASSPRTGYNEQFF. CDR3 nucleotides: TGTGCCAGCAGCCCTCGGACTGGGTACAATGAGCAGTTCTTC.